The clone carrying this T cell receptor (beta chain) was counted many times. This entry comes from a study of T cell repertoires in cytomegalovirus infection. Each CDR3 protein gets one entry after TCRdb re-called the reads with MiXCR. The table lists around 630,000 distinct CDR3 sequences, less than 25% of them singletons. The CDR3 length is 15 residues. The V and J ends lost 4 bases and 4 bases respectively, with 14 bases between them. The rearrangement uses TRBV12-3 or TRBV12-4 and TRBJ1-5, with D maybe TRBD1 (5 bases). This TCR came from a human donor in good health (CMV status not recorded). Some clones in this sample may be carry-over from other donors' samples. Sequenced: CD8+ T cells from PBMCs. This CDR3 is CASSYLGGANQPQHF. DNA for the CDR3: TGTGCCAGCAGTTACCTGGGAGGGGCGAATCAGCCCCAGCATTTT.